The rows below give T cell receptor beta chains drawn from one sample of a study of blood T cells in healthy people across ages. MiXCR, run by TCRdb on the 5' RACE reads, gives a single entry per CDR3 protein. The sample records roughly 1.5 million distinct CDR3 sequences, roughly 43% being singletons. Source material: blood. These receptors were taken from a woman between 18 and 29 years old in good health. CDR3s include the opening cysteine and the closing phenylalanine or tryptophan. The D gene is left open where the match is weak. Part of the rows lack a size; the others show once, few, many or a class for expanded clones.

j_call d_call v_call clone_size cdr3_aa cdr3_nt
TRBJ2-7 NA TRBV20-1 few CSAFKDSSPYEQYF TGCAGTGCTTTCAAGGACTCCAGCCCCTACGAGCAGTACTTC
TRBJ1-5 NA TRBV30 few CAWSVGDPYSNQPQHF TGTGCCTGGAGTGTAGGGGACCCATATAGCAATCAGCCCCAGCATTTT
TRBJ2-7 NA TRBV5-1 few CASSLEGLAYEQYF TGTGCCAGCAGCTTAGAGGGACTTGCCTACGAGCAGTACTTC
TRBJ2-1 TRBD2 TRBV27 NA CASSLTSGRVHEQFF TGTGCCAGCAGCTTAACTAGCGGGAGAGTCCATGAGCAGTTCTTC
TRBJ1-1 NA TRBV29-1 NA CSVAHKGGKNTEAFF TGCAGCGTCGCGCATAAGGGGGGAAAGAACACTGAAGCTTTCTTT
TRBJ2-1 TRBD1 TRBV6-2/TRBV6-3 NA CASKTDRGQVEQFF TGTGCCAGCAAAACGGACAGGGGGCAAGTTGAGCAGTTCTTC
TRBJ1-5 NA TRBV7-6 few CASSLKGSVQPQHF TGTGCCAGCAGCTTAAAAGGGTCCGTGCAGCCCCAGCATTTT
TRBJ1-5 NA TRBV28 few CASNLSDLGPQHF TGTGCCAGCAACTTATCGGATCTGGGGCCCCAGCATTTT
TRBJ1-1 NA TRBV4-1 NA CASSLLSTNTEAFF TGCGCCAGCAGCCTGCTTTCCACGAACACTGAAGCTTTCTTT
TRBJ2-3 TRBD2 TRBV20-1 few CSARDFTSGRSDTQYF TGCAGTGCTAGAGATTTCACTAGCGGGAGGTCAGATACGCAGTATTTT
TRBJ2-7 NA TRBV5-5 NA CASSSGLAIYEQYF TGTGCCAGCAGCTCGGGGTTGGCGATCTACGAGCAGTACTTC
TRBJ2-5 TRBD2 TRBV20-1 few CSAMPPSGRWVETQYF TGCAGTGCTATGCCCCCTAGCGGGAGATGGGTAGAGACCCAGTACTTC
TRBJ1-1 NA TRBV7-9 NA CASSLRESLNTEAFF TGTGCCAGCAGCTTAAGGGAAAGCTTGAACACTGAAGCTTTCTTT
TRBJ1-2 NA TRBV20-1 NA CSARDPGGGEYGYTF TGCAGTGCTAGAGATCCTGGGGGAGGAGAGTATGGCTACACCTTC
TRBJ2-2 NA TRBV7-2 few CASSQGWTGELFF TGTGCCAGCAGCCAGGGGTGGACCGGGGAGCTGTTTTTT
TRBJ2-5 NA TRBV29-1 NA CSVSPLFQETQYF TGCAGCGTTAGTCCACTGTTCCAAGAGACCCAGTACTTC
TRBJ2-5 NA TRBV4-1 NA CASSQEEGLGQETQYF TGCGCCAGCAGCCAAGAGGAGGGGTTGGGACAAGAGACCCAGTACTTC
TRBJ2-5 NA TRBV6-6 once CASSPGRLNQETQYF TGTGCCAGCAGTCCGGGACGGCTAAACCAAGAGACCCAGTACTTC
TRBJ2-7 TRBD2 TRBV19 few CASSPGTSGGPPYEQYF TGTGCCAGTAGTCCGGGGACTAGCGGGGGACCTCCCTACGAGCAGTACTTC
TRBJ1-6 NA TRBV4-1 NA CASSQAQTLFRNSPLHF TGCGCCAGCAGCCAAGCCCAGACCCTATTTCGAAATTCACCCCTCCACTTT
TRBJ2-7 TRBD2 TRBV5-1 few CASSLVLAGAYEQYF TGCGCCAGCAGCTTGGTGTTAGCGGGGGCCTACGAGCAGTACTTC
TRBJ1-2 TRBD1 TRBV3-1 NA CASSQVLGTANYGYTF TGTGCCAGCAGCCAAGTCCTTGGGACAGCTAACTATGGCTACACCTTC